This entry describes one T cell receptor beta chain. The CDR3 runs to 15 residues. CDR1 MNHNS and CDR2 SASEGT come from the germline V gene. Trimming took 5 bases from V and 5 from J; bases not matched to a gene: 9. Sequencing used immunoSEQ multiplex PCR; TCRdb keeps in-frame clones, though not all of them. The profile shows some 56,000 clones, over 80% of them singletons. This sample was included in a study of Tregs in tolerant kidney transplant recipients. The nonmyeloablative bone marrow transplants came from related graft donors, with transient mixed chimerism. The sequencing here drew on CD8+ T cells from blood (PBMCs), taken 24 months after the transplant. This TCR came from a human patient who received a combined kidney and bone marrow transplant. The T cells may come from the graft donor. The V and J genes are TRBV6-1 and TRBJ1-1; 9 nucleotides match TRBD1. CDR3 sequence reads: CASSPRTGVWTEAFF. Here the CDR3 DNA reads TGTGCCAGCAGTCCCCGGACAGGGGTATGGACTGAAGCTTTCTTT.